This T cell receptor beta chain came from a study of blood T cell repertoires in COVID-19. The data were produced by immunoSEQ multiplex PCR, yet TCRdb's version contains in-frame clones alone and is incomplete. Altogether 45,000 to 55,000 clones are present, approximately 82% being singletons, with the ten largest covering roughly 5.7%. Trimming cost V 8 bases and J 5 bases, with 18 bases left between them. The CDR3 is 14 amino acids. Per the germline V gene, CDR1 is LGHDT and CDR2 is YNNKEL (reference sequence). The V gene is TRBV3-1 (or the pseudogene TRBV3-2), the J gene TRBJ1-1, with D perhaps TRBD1 (5 bases). Sample: peripheral blood. The sequence was obtained from a human donor in a cohort sampled during active COVID-19. CDR3 nucleotide sequence: TGTGCCAGCTCGCGGAAGGGGCGGGAGACTGAAGCTTTCTTT. Its protein is CASSRKGRETEAFF.